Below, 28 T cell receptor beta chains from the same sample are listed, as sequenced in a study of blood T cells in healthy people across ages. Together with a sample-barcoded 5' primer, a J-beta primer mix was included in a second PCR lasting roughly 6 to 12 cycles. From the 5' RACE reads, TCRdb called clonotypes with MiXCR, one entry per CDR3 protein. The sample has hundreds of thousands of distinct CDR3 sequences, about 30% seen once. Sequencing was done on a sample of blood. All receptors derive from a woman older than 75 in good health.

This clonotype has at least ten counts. The CDR3: CAWSVTGGTEAFF. The CDR3 DNA reads as TGTGCCTGGAGTGTCACAGGGGGCACTGAAGCTTTCTTT. This sequence joins TRBV30 and TRBJ1-1, with 8 bases identical to TRBD1. Looked up from germline, CDR1 is GTSNPN and CDR2 is SVGIG (reference sequence). The CDR3 totals 13 residues. Trimming at V came to 0 bases and at J to 4 bases, leaving 1 base not matched to a gene.

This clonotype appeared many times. CDR3 sequence (DNA): TGTGCCAGCAGTTACTCGTTAGGGGAGCCCGCAGGCGAGCAGTACTTC. Translating gives CASSYSLGEPAGEQYF. V and J are TRBV6-8 and TRBJ2-7; the D gene could be TRBD1 or TRBD2 (5 bases each). The CDR3 covers 16 residues. Trimming stripped 0 bases from V and 6 bases from J, with 18 bases between. The germline gives CDR1 MNHGY, CDR2 SAAAGT.

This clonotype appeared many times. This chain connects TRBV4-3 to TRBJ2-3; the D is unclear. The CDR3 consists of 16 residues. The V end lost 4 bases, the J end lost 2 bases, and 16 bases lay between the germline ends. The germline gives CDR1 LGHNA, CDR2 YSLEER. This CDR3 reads CASSPQAANPTDTQYF. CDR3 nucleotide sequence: TGCGCCAGCAGCCCGCAGGCGGCGAATCCCACAGATACGCAGTATTTT.

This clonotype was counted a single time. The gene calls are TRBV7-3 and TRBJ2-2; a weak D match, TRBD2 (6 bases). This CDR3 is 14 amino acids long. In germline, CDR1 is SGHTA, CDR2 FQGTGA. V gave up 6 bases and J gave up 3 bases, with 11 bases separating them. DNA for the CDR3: TGTGCCAGCAGGAGACGCGGGGACACCGGGGAGCTGTTTTTT. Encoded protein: CASRRRGDTGELFF. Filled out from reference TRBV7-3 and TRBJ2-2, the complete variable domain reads GAGVSQTPSNKVTEKGKYVELRCDPISGHTALYWYRQSLGQGPEFLIYFQGTGAADDSGLPNDRFFAVRPEGSVSTLKIQRTERGDSAVYLCASRRRGDTGELFFGEGSRLTVL.

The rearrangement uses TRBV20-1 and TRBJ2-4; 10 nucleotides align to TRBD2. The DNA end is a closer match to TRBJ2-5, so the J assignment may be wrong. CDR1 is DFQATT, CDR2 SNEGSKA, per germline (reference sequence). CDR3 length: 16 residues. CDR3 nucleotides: TGCAGTGCTAGAGATTACCAGCGGGGGGGAGGAGAGACCCAGTACTTC. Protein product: CSARDYQRGGGETQYF.

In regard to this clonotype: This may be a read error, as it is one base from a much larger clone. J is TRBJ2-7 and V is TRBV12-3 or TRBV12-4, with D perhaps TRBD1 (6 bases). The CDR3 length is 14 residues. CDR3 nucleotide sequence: TGTGCCAGCAGTTTAGGGGGGCTCCTCTACGAGCGGTACTTC. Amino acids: CASSLGGLLYERYF.

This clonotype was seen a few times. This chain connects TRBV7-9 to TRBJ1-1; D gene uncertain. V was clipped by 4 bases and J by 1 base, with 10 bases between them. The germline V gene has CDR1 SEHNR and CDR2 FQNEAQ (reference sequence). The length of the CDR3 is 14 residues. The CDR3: CASSSRQRNTEAFF. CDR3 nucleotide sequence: TGTGCCAGCAGCTCTCGACAAAGGAACACTGAAGCTTTCTTT.

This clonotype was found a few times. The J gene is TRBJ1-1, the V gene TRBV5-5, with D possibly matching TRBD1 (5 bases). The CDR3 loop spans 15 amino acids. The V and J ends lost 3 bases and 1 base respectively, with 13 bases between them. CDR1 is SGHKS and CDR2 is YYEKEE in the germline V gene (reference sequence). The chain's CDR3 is CASSSTGTQNTEAFF. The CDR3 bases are TGTGCCAGCAGCTCTACCGGGACCCAGAACACTGAAGCTTTCTTT.

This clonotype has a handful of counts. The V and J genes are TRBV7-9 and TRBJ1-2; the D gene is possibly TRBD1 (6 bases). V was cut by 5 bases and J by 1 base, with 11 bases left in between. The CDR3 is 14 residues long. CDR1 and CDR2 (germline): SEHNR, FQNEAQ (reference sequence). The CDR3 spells CASSLDSINYGYTF. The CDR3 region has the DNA TGTGCCAGCAGCCTGGACAGCATTAACTATGGCTACACCTTC.

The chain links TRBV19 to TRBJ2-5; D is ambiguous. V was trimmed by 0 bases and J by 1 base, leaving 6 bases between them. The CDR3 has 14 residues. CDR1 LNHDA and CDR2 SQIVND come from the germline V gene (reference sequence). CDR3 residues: CASSIDFIQETQYF. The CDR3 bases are TGTGCCAGTAGTATAGATTTCATCCAAGAGACCCAGTACTTC.

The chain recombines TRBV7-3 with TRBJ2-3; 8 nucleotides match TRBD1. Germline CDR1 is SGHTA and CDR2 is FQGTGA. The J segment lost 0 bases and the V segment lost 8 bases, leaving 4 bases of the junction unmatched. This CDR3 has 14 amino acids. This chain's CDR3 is CASRTGPSTDTQYF. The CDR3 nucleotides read TGTGCCAGCCGGACAGGGCCGAGCACAGATACGCAGTATTTT.

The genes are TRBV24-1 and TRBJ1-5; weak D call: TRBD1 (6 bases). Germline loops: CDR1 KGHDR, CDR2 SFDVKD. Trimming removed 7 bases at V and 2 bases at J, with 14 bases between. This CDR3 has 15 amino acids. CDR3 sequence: CATRETSGGNQPQHF. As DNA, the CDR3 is TGTGCCACCAGAGAGACTTCAGGGGGCAATCAGCCCCAGCATTTT.

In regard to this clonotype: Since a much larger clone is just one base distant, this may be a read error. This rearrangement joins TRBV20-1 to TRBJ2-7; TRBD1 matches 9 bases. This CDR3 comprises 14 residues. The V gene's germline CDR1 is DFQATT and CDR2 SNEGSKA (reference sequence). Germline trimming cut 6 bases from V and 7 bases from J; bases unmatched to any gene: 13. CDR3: CSADNGQGFNEQYF. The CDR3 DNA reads TGCAGTGCCGACAACGGACAGGGGTTTAATGAGCAGTACTTC.

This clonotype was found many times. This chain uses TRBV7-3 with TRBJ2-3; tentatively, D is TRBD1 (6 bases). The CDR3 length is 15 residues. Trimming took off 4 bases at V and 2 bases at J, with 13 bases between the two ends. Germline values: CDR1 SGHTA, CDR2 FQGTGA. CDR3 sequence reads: CASSSWTVYTDTQYF. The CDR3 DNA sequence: TGTGCCAGCAGCTCTTGGACAGTTTACACAGATACGCAGTATTTT. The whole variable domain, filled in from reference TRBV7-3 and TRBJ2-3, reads GAGVSQTPSNKVTEKGKYVELRCDPISGHTALYWYRQSLGQGPEFLIYFQGTGAADDSGLPNDRFFAVRPEGSVSTLKIQRTERGDSAVYLCASSSWTVYTDTQYFGPGTRLTVL.

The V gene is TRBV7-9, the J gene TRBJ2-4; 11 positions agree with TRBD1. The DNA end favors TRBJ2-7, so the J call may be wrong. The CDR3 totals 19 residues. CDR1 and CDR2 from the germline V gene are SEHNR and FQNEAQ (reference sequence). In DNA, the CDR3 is TGTGCCAGCAGCTCCTCAGGACAGGGGGCGACCCTATTCCCTTACGAGCAGTACTTC. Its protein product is CASSSSGQGATLFPYEQYF.

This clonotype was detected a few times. As DNA, the CDR3 is TGTGCCAGCAGCTTAGATGGCGGGGGGGCCGGAGATACGCAGTATTTT. This codes for CASSLDGGGAGDTQYF. The genes are TRBV5-6 and TRBJ2-3; 9 bases are a match to TRBD2. Germline trimming cut 2 bases from V and 5 bases from J; bases unmatched to any gene: 9. CDR1 and CDR2 from the germline V gene are SGHDT and YYEEEE. The CDR3 extends over 16 amino acids.

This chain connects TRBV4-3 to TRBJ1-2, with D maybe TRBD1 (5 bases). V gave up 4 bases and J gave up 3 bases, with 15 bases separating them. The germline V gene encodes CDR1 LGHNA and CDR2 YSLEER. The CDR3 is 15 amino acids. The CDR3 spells CASSLASGQDYGYTF. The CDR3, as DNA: TGCGCCAGCAGCCTCGCCTCGGGGCAGGACTATGGCTACACCTTC.

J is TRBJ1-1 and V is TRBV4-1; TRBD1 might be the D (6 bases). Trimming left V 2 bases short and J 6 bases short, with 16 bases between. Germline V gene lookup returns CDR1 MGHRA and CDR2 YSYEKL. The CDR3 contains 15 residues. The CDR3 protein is CASSQIDRRDPEAFF. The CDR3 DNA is TGCGCCAGCAGCCAAATCGACAGGAGGGACCCTGAAGCTTTCTTT.

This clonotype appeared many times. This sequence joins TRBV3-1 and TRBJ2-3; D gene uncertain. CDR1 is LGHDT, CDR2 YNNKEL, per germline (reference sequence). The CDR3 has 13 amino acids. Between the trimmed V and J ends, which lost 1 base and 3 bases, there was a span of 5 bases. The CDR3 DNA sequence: TGTGCCAGCAGCCAAGCCCCAACAGATACGCAGTATTTT. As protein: CASSQAPTDTQYF.

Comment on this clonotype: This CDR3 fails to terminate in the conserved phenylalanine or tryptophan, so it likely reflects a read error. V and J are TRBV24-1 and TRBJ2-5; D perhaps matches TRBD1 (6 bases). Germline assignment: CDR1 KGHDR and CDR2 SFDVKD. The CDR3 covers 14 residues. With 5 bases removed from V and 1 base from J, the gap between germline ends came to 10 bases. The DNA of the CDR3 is TGTGCCACCAGTGGTGGGGGCCTCCAAGAGACCCAGTACTTA. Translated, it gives CATSGGGLQETQYL.

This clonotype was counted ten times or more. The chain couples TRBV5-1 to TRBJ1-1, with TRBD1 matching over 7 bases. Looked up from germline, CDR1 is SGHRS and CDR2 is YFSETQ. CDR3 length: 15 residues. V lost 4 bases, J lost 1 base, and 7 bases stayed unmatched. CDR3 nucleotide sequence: TGCGCCAGCAGCCGGGACAGACCGTCGAACACTGAAGCTTTCTTT. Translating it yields CASSRDRPSNTEAFF. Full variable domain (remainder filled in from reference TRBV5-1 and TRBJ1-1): KAGVTQTPRYLIKTRGQQVTLSCSPISGHRSVSWYQQTPGQGLQFLFEYFSETQRNKGNFPGRFSGRQFSNSRSEMNVSTLELGDSALYLCASSRDRPSNTEAFFGQGTRLTVV.

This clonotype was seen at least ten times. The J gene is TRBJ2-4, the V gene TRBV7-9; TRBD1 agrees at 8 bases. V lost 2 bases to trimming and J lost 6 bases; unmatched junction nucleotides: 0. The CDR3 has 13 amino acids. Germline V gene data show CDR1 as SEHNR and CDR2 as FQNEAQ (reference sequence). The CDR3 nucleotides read TGTGCCAGCAGCTTAACAGGGGGAAACATTCAGTACTTC. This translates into CASSLTGGNIQYF.

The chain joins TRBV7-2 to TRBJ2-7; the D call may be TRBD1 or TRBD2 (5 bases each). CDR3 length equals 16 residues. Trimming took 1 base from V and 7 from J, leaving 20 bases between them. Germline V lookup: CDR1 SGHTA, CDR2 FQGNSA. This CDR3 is CASSLVTGGAPNEQYF. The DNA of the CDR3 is TGTGCCAGCAGCTTAGTGACTGGGGGAGCCCCAAATGAGCAGTACTTC.

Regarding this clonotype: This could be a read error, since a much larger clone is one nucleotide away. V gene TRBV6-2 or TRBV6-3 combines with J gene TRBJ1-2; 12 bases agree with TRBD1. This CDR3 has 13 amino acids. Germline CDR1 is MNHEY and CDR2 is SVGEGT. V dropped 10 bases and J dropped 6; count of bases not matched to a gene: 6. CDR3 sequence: CAIRDRGLDGYTF. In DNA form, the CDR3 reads TGTGCCATCCGGGACAGGGGGCTCGATGGCTACACCTTC.

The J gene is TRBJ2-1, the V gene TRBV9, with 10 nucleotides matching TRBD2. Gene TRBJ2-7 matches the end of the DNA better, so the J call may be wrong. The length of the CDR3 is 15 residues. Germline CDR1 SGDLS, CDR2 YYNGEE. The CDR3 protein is CASSGSGGAHNEQYF. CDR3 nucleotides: TGTGCCAGCAGCGGGAGCGGGGGGGCCCACAATGAGCAGTACTTC.

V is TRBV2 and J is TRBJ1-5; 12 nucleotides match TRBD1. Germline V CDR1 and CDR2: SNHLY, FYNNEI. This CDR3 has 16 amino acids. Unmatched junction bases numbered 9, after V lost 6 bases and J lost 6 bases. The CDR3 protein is CASRPGTGGAGQPQHF. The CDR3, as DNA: TGTGCCAGCAGACCCGGGACAGGGGGCGCCGGTCAGCCCCAGCATTTT.

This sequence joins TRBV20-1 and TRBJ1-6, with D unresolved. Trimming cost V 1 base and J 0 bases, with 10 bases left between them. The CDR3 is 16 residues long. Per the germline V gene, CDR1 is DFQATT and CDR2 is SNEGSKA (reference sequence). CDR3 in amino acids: CSARGHGNSYNSPLHF. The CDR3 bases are TGCAGTGCTAGAGGCCACGGGAACTCCTATAATTCACCCCTCCACTTT.

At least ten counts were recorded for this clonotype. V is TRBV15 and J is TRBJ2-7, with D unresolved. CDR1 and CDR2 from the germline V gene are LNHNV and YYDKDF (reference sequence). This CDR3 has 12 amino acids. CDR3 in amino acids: CAIGLGPYEQYF. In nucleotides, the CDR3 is TGTGCAATAGGGCTAGGTCCCTACGAGCAGTACTTC.